A single sample gave rise to the 30 T cell receptor beta chains below, sequenced in a study of T-cell memory formation after mild COVID-19. One entry per CDR3 protein, called by TCRdb with MiXCR from the 5' RACE reads. Here the sample spans a few hundred thousand distinct CDR3 sequences, around 28% being singletons. Source material: PBMCs or a T cell subset sorted from them (not recorded which). These receptors all stem from an adult woman who had mild COVID-19 (a few samples of this study predate the infection). Cell type and time point are not known.

This clonotype was found a few times. The chain has TRBV12-3 or TRBV12-4 and TRBJ1-2, with 10 positions matching TRBD1. The V gene end was trimmed by 6 bases and the J gene end by 6 bases; junction bases not matched to a gene: 7. CDR3 length: 14 residues. CDR3 nucleotide sequence: TGTGCCAGCAGGTCCCCAGGGACAGGGGATGGCTACACCTTC. Encoded protein: CASRSPGTGDGYTF.

The table lists this clonotype with a few counts. The chain joins TRBV7-9 to TRBJ2-1; 7 bases agree with TRBD1. This CDR3 spans 14 amino acids. Trimming removed 5 bases from V and 10 bases from J; junction bases left unmatched: 11. The V gene's germline CDR1 is SEHNR and CDR2 FQNEAQ (reference sequence). The CDR3 loop reads CASSHETGSREQFF. The CDR3 nucleotides are TGTGCCAGCAGCCACGAGACAGGGTCCCGAGAGCAGTTCTTC. Together with reference TRBV7-9 and TRBJ2-1, the CDR3 gives the full variable domain: DTGVSQNPRHKITKRGQNVTFRCDPISEHNRLYWYRQTLGQGPEFLTYFQNEAQLEKSRLLSDRFSAERPKGSFSTLEIQRTEQGDSAMYLCASSHETGSREQFFGPGTRLTVL.

V is TRBV7-8 and J is TRBJ2-7; weak D call: TRBD2 (7 bases). V lost 4 bases, J lost 2 bases, and 18 bases lay in between. Per the germline V gene, CDR1 is SGHVS and CDR2 is FQNEAQ. The CDR3 extends over 16 amino acids. Written as DNA, the CDR3 is TGTGCCAGCAGCTCACGGCGGGGGCGCACCGCCTACGAGCAGTACTTC. Translating it yields CASSSRRGRTAYEQYF.

This chain joins TRBV7-9 and TRBJ2-7, with TRBD1 as a possible D gene (5 bases). There are 15 residues in the CDR3. Germline lookup yields CDR1 SEHNR and CDR2 FQNEAQ (reference sequence). V shed 5 bases and J shed 2 bases, with 16 bases lying between them. Written as DNA, the CDR3 is TGTGCCAGCAGCCCTCTCCGGCCAGGGACCTACGAGCAGTACTTC. As protein: CASSPLRPGTYEQYF.

J is TRBJ2-7 and V is TRBV12-3 or TRBV12-4, with D tentatively TRBD2 (6 bases). The length of the CDR3 is 14 residues. The V end was cut by 7 bases, the J end by 5 bases, with 18 bases between. The CDR3 reads CASTGTFLGNEQYF. CDR3 DNA sequence: TGTGCCAGCACTGGGACTTTCCTCGGGAACGAGCAGTACTTC.

The CDR3 region is CASSQVGQRGIEANVLTF. For the CDR3, the DNA is TGTGCCAGCAGCCAAGTTGGGCAGCGGGGGATAGAGGCCAACGTCCTGACTTTC. The chain combines TRBV3-1 with TRBJ2-6; 8 bases agree with TRBD2. The V segment lost 1 base and the J segment 6 bases; nucleotides outside the gene matches: 11. There are 18 residues in the CDR3. Germline lookup yields CDR1 LGHDT and CDR2 YNNKEL (reference sequence).

The table lists this clonotype with a few counts. The chain combines TRBV3-1 with TRBJ2-5, with D uncertain. The germline V and J ends were trimmed by 1 base and 7 bases, with 7 bases remaining between them. Germline values: CDR1 LGHDT, CDR2 YNNKEL (reference sequence). This CDR3 is 12 amino acids long. The CDR3 sequence: CASSQVVGTQYF. CDR3 in DNA: TGTGCCAGCAGCCAAGTGGTGGGGACCCAGTACTTC.

The chain carries TRBV15 and TRBJ2-1, with 9 bases lining up with TRBD2. V lost 3 bases and J lost 8; bases outside the gene matches: 5. Looked up from germline, CDR1 is LNHNV and CDR2 is YYDKDF (reference sequence). This CDR3 has 14 residues. CDR3 bases: TGTGCCACCAGCAGGCGGGGGGGTGGGGATGAGCAGTTCTTC. Translation gives CATSRRGGGDEQFF.

As regards this clonotype: A junction boundary mismatches the germline segment, possibly from a read error. The chain links TRBV13 to TRBJ1-3; D perhaps matches TRBD1 (5 bases). The CDR3 length is 16 residues. Germline V gene data show CDR1 as PRHDT and CDR2 as FYEKMQ (reference sequence). CDR3 sequence: CASTLTGTLSGNTIYF. As DNA, the CDR3 is TGTGCCAGCACCTTAACCGGGACTCTCTCTGGAAACACCATATATTTT.

The rearrangement links TRBV11-2 to TRBJ2-7, with 7 bases fitting TRBD1. The germline CDR1 and CDR2 sequences are SGHAT and FQNNGV. The ends lost 4 bases at V and 0 bases at J; junction bases unmatched: 9. The CDR3 spans 16 residues. The CDR3: CASSSSRQGRSYEQYF. DNA for the CDR3: TGTGCCAGCAGCTCGTCCCGACAGGGACGCTCCTACGAGCAGTACTTC.

The chain employs TRBV14 and TRBJ2-3; 7 bases are shared with TRBD2. The germline V gene has CDR1 SGHDN and CDR2 FVKESK. Trimming cost V 0 bases and J 8 bases; bases outside gene matches: 23. This CDR3 has 20 amino acids. CDR3 residues: CASSQDPWGLIAGPSGTQYF. The CDR3 coding sequence is TGTGCCAGCAGCCAAGACCCCTGGGGATTAATAGCGGGTCCCTCCGGTACGCAGTATTTT.

This clonotype appeared many times. The chain links TRBV29-1 to TRBJ1-2; a possible D gene is TRBD1 (6 bases). This CDR3 region has 14 residues. Germline lookup yields CDR1 SQVTM and CDR2 ANQGSEA. V lost 4 bases and J 0 bases, leaving 12 bases between the germline ends. The CDR3 spells CSVVPGGTNYGYTF. In DNA, the CDR3 is TGCAGCGTTGTTCCGGGGGGCACTAACTATGGCTACACCTTC.

A few counts support this clonotype. The chain combines TRBV6-5 with TRBJ2-7; TRBD1 matches 8 bases. The CDR3 totals 12 residues. The trim removed 5 bases at V and 7 bases at J, leaving 4 bases unmatched. Looked up from germline, CDR1 is MNHEY and CDR2 is SVGAGI. The CDR3: CASSPRQGEQYF. CDR3 DNA: TGTGCCAGCAGTCCGCGACAGGGGGAGCAGTACTTC.

The genes are TRBV24-1 and TRBJ2-5; 7 nucleotides match TRBD1. CDR1 is KGHDR and CDR2 is SFDVKD in the germline V gene. J lost 9 bases, V lost 5 bases, and 17 bases had no gene match. The length of the CDR3 is 16 residues. The CDR3 bases are TGTGCCACCAGTGGTCTCTCTCTCATGGGACAGTGGTCCCAGTACTTC. Translation gives CATSGLSLMGQWSQYF.

This clonotype was found many times. The genes are TRBV29-1 and TRBJ2-7, with 10 bases lining up with TRBD2. Germline V CDR1 and CDR2: SQVTM, ANQGSEA. This CDR3 has 15 amino acids. The trim removed 0 bases at V and 4 bases at J, leaving 6 bases unmatched. CDR3 in DNA: TGCAGCGTTGAAGATCCTAGCGGGAGTTCTTACGAGCAGTACTTC. This translates into CSVEDPSGSSYEQYF.

This chain connects TRBV7-9 to TRBJ1-6; the D gene is possibly TRBD1 (5 bases). Germline CDR1 and CDR2: SEHNR and FQNEAQ (reference sequence). V was cut by 1 base and J by 9 bases, with 13 bases left in between. CDR3 length equals 15 residues. CDR3 DNA: TGTGCCAGCAGCTTAGGCAGGGAGATAAGTTCACCCCTCCACTTT. Translated: CASSLGREISSPLHF.

This clonotype was seen only a few times. This chain connects TRBV18 to TRBJ2-6; D uncertain. Germline CDR1 and CDR2: KGHSH and LQKENI. CDR3 length: 15 amino acids. V was shortened by 3 bases and J by 3 bases, with 9 bases between the two germline ends. The CDR3 DNA is TGTGCCAGCTCACCGAGTAGGAGTGGGGCCAACGTCCTGACTTTC. It translates to CASSPSRSGANVLTF.

This clonotype was counted between two and nine times. The gene calls are TRBV20-1 and TRBJ1-2; 8 nucleotides agree with TRBD1. CDR1 is DFQATT, CDR2 SNEGSKA, per germline (reference sequence). The CDR3 totals 16 residues. The junction had 16 bases not matched to a gene; V was cut back by 5 bases and J by 5 bases. The CDR3 region is CSARQPRDRNLYGYTF. As DNA, the CDR3 is TGCAGTGCTCGCCAACCCCGGGACAGGAATTTGTATGGCTACACCTTC.

The V call is TRBV11-3, the J call TRBJ2-1; D perhaps matches TRBD2 (5 bases). CDR1 is SGHNT and CDR2 is YENEEA in the germline V gene. Trimming took off 6 bases at V and 9 bases at J, with 15 bases between the two ends. This CDR3 is built from 13 residues. As DNA, the CDR3 is TGTGCCAGCAGTCCTACCAGGACTGGTGAGCAGTTCTTC. Translated, it gives CASSPTRTGEQFF. The whole variable domain, remainder taken from reference TRBV11-3 and TRBJ2-1, is EAGVVQSPRYKIIEKKQPVAFWCNPISGHNTLYWYLQNLGQGPELLIRYENEEAVDDSQLPKDRFSAERLKGVDSTLKIQPAELGDSAVYLCASSPTRTGEQFFGPGTRLTVL.

This clonotype was seen just once. The chain combines TRBV19 with TRBJ1-4, with D unclear. This CDR3 comprises 16 residues. The germline V and J ends were trimmed by 3 bases and 6 bases, with 17 bases remaining between them. The germline V gene has CDR1 LNHDA and CDR2 SQIVND (reference sequence). CDR3 sequence: CASSIQGRRRYEKLFF. The CDR3 DNA is TGTGCCAGTAGTATTCAAGGACGAAGAAGGTATGAAAAACTGTTTTTT.

This clonotype was seen ten or more times. The chain joins TRBV5-1 to TRBJ2-1, with TRBD2 matching over 12 bases. The CDR3 runs to 15 residues. Per the germline V gene, CDR1 is SGHRS and CDR2 is YFSETQ. J lost 7 bases, V lost 5 bases, and 7 bases had no gene match. CDR3 residues: CASRFLAGGMNEQFF. The CDR3, as DNA: TGCGCCAGCAGATTTCTAGCGGGGGGGATGAATGAGCAGTTCTTC.

This clonotype has ten or more counts. The genes are TRBV5-1 and TRBJ1-2; 9 bases match TRBD1. The junction had 5 bases not matched to a gene; V was cut back by 3 bases and J by 5 bases. The CDR3 has 14 residues. CDR1 and CDR2 from the germline V gene are SGHRS and YFSETQ. The CDR3 protein is CASSSEGTGYGYTF. CDR3 DNA sequence: TGCGCCAGCAGCTCGGAGGGGACAGGGTATGGCTACACCTTC.

The sample holds many counts of this clonotype. This sequence joins TRBV19 and TRBJ2-1; 7 bases line up with TRBD2. V was pared by 1 base and J by 6 bases, with 6 bases of the junction left unmatched. The CDR3 sequence is 15 residues long. Looked up from germline, CDR1 is LNHDA and CDR2 is SQIVND (reference sequence). The CDR3 is CASSIGGGVGNEQFF. The CDR3 region has the DNA TGTGCCAGTAGTATAGGTGGGGGGGTCGGCAATGAGCAGTTCTTC.

Only a few counts were recorded for this clonotype. CDR3 amino acids: CASSPQAGGSFSEQYF. The CDR3 DNA reads TGTGCCAGCAGCCCCCAGGCGGGAGGCTCCTTCTCCGAGCAGTACTTC. This sequence joins TRBV7-6 and TRBJ2-7; 8 bases line up with TRBD2. The trim removed 5 bases at V and 6 bases at J, leaving 15 bases unmatched. The CDR3 spans 16 residues. The V gene's germline CDR1 is SGHVS and CDR2 FNYEAQ.

Details on this clonotype: The junction departs from germline at one end; a sequencing error may be responsible. This chain connects TRBV29-1 to TRBJ1-2; D unresolved. The CDR3 has 11 amino acids. Germline assignment: CDR1 SQVTM and CDR2 ANQGSEA. In DNA form, the CDR3 reads TGCAGCGTTATGAACGTCTATGGCTTCACCTTC. This encodes CSVMNVYGFTF.

This chain joins TRBV13 and TRBJ2-3, with D possibly matching TRBD2 (5 bases). V was cut by 3 bases and J by 6 bases, with 10 bases left in between. In germline, CDR1 is PRHDT, CDR2 FYEKMQ (reference sequence). CDR3 length: 13 residues. The CDR3 here is CASSFPGGDTQYF. The CDR3 DNA reads as TGTGCCAGCAGCTTCCCCGGCGGGGATACGCAGTATTTT.

This clonotype was detected only a few times. J is TRBJ2-3 and V is TRBV6-5; TRBD1 matches 9 bases. There are 20 residues in the CDR3. The ends lost 0 bases at V and 0 bases at J; junction bases unmatched: 13. Germline CDR1 reads MNHEY; CDR2 reads SVGAGI. The CDR3 reads CASSYSPLGQGGGSTDTQYF. CDR3 DNA: TGTGCCAGCAGTTACTCGCCCCTGGGACAGGGAGGGGGGAGCACAGATACGCAGTATTTT.

The chain recombines TRBV3-1 with TRBJ1-1, with D tentatively TRBD1 (5 bases). Trimming pared 4 bases from V and 5 bases from J, leaving 11 bases between. The CDR3 spans 13 residues. Germline V gives CDR1 LGHDT, CDR2 YNNKEL (reference sequence). The CDR3, as DNA: TGTGCCAGCAGCCCTCCCGGGGGAACTGAAGCTTTCTTT. This sequence encodes CASSPPGGTEAFF.

The V gene is TRBV27, the J gene TRBJ2-7, with a possible D match to TRBD2 (7 bases). The CDR3 spans 13 residues. Per germline, CDR1 MNHEY and CDR2 SMNVEV (reference sequence). V lost 10 bases and J lost 3, with 16 bases in between. CDR3 bases: TGTGCCACCAGGAGGGGGGGCGGCTACGAGCAGTACTTC. It specifies CATRRGGGYEQYF.

V gene TRBV9 combines with J gene TRBJ2-3, with D perhaps matching TRBD2 (5 bases). Germline-derived CDR1 and CDR2 are SGDLS and YYNGEE. The CDR3 extends over 15 amino acids. V was clipped by 0 bases and J by 3 bases, with 11 bases between them. CDR3 coding DNA: TGTGCCAGCAGCGTAGCGGGGTGGGGTACAGATACGCAGTATTTT. This gives the protein CASSVAGWGTDTQYF.